This entry lists 15 T cell receptor beta chains sequenced from one sample in a study of B cell selection in AIRE deficiency. Regulatory T cells were sorted as CD4+CD25hiCD127low/negative. TCRdb's copy holds only in-frame clones and misses some; the assay was immunoSEQ multiplex PCR. The profile shows under 5,500 clones, approximately 89% of them singletons. The sample was Tregs sorted from PBMCs. Source of these receptors: a human donor with AIRE deficiency.

This chain links TRBV29-1 with TRBJ2-7; the D gene is possibly TRBD2 (5 bases). Trimming stripped 4 bases from V and 1 base from J, with 8 bases between. The CDR3 length is 12 residues. Looked up from germline, CDR1 is SQVTM and CDR2 is ANQGSEA. The CDR3: CSVATGSYEQYF. CDR3 DNA sequence: TGCAGCGTTGCTACGGGATCCTACGAGCAGTACTTC.

The chain is built from TRBV11-2 and TRBJ2-7; D unclear. Germline CDR1 is SGHAT and CDR2 is FQNNGV. This CDR3 region has 14 residues. Trimming took off 3 bases at V and 3 bases at J, with 12 bases between the two ends. The CDR3 loop is CASSFYVQGYEQYF. The CDR3 DNA sequence: TGTGCCAGCAGCTTTTACGTACAAGGCTACGAGCAGTACTTC.

This chain connects TRBV28 to TRBJ1-5; D might be TRBD1 (5 bases). Germline-derived CDR1 and CDR2 are MDHEN and SYDVKM. With 5 bases removed from V and 0 bases from J, the gap between germline ends came to 14 bases. CDR3 length: 16 residues. The CDR3 region has the DNA TGTGCCAGCAGTGGGTTGGCCGGGGGTAGCAATCAGCCCCAGCATTTT. This codes for CASSGLAGGSNQPQHF.

This rearrangement joins TRBV10-3 to TRBJ1-1, with 12 bases lining up with TRBD1. The germline gives CDR1 ENHRY, CDR2 SYGVKD. The junction had 5 bases not matched to a gene; V was cut back by 4 bases and J by 11 bases. This CDR3 has 13 residues. CDR3: CAISGDRGLRAFF. In DNA, the CDR3 is TGTGCCATCAGTGGGGACAGGGGGCTTCGGGCTTTCTTT.

The V gene is TRBV5-4, the J gene TRBJ2-2; 8 nucleotides line up with TRBD2. From germline, CDR1 is SGHNT and CDR2 YYREEE (reference sequence). This CDR3 has 15 residues. After removal of 3 bases from V and 8 bases from J, the junction contained 9 bases not matched to a gene. CDR3 coding DNA: TGTGCCAGCAGCTCTGTAGCGGGATTCGGTGGGGAGCTGTTTTTT. It yields the protein CASSSVAGFGGELFF.

The V gene is TRBV7-6, the J gene TRBJ2-5; 9 nucleotides line up with TRBD2. Germline CDR1 is SGHVS and CDR2 is FNYEAQ. The length of the CDR3 is 16 residues. The V segment lost 5 bases and the J segment 2 bases; nucleotides outside the gene matches: 9. Here the CDR3 DNA reads TGTGCCAGCAGCCCCACGCGGCTAGCGGGGCAAGAGACCCAGTACTTC. Translation: CASSPTRLAGQETQYF.

The chain employs TRBV10-2 and TRBJ1-2; D perhaps matches TRBD1 (5 bases). Trimming took 6 bases from V and 6 from J, leaving 14 bases between them. The V gene's germline CDR1 is WSHSY and CDR2 SAAADI. The CDR3 covers 13 residues. This chain's CDR3 is CASRKDTRHGYTF. The DNA for the CDR3 is TGCGCCAGCAGGAAGGACACCAGACATGGCTACACCTTC.

The J gene is TRBJ2-3, the V gene TRBV7-2, with 9 positions matching TRBD2. The CDR3 totals 16 residues. With V trimmed by 4 bases and J by 6 bases, 11 bases remained unmatched. Germline V gene data show CDR1 as SGHTA and CDR2 as FQGNSA. CDR3 region: CASSSRVAGDGDTQYF. The DNA of the CDR3 is TGTGCCAGCAGCTCCCGGGTAGCGGGAGACGGCGATACGCAGTATTTT.

The genes are TRBV21-1 and TRBJ2-1; the DNA was not used to check the table's D call, TRBD2. TRBV21-1 is annotated as a pseudogene. The CDR3 sequence is 14 residues long. CDR3 region: CASSKARGNDEQFF. DNA for the CDR3: TGTGCCAGCAGCAAAGCGCGGGGTAACGATGAGCAGTTCTTC.

In nucleotides, the CDR3 is TGTGCCAGTAGCAGGGACCGGAACACTGAAGCTTTCTTT. It yields the protein CASSRDRNTEAFF. The chain is built from TRBV19 and TRBJ1-1; maybe TRBD1 (5 bases). This CDR3 spans 13 amino acids. Germline V lookup: CDR1 LNHDA, CDR2 SQIVND (reference sequence). The V and J ends lost 6 bases and 1 base respectively, with 9 bases between them.

The gene calls are TRBV27 and TRBJ2-7; 7 positions match TRBD1. From germline, CDR1 is MNHEY and CDR2 SMNVEV (reference sequence). The V gene end was trimmed by 5 bases and the J gene end by 2 bases; junction bases not matched to a gene: 9. This CDR3 contains 15 residues. CDR3 in amino acids: CASSTKTGQPYEQYF. CDR3 nucleotides: TGTGCCAGCAGTACGAAAACGGGACAGCCCTACGAGCAGTACTTC.

The chain has TRBV6-5 and TRBJ1-6; 10 nucleotides agree with TRBD1. CDR1 MNHEY and CDR2 SVGAGI come from the germline V gene. V dropped 6 bases and J dropped 10; count of bases not matched to a gene: 9. The CDR3 loop spans 15 amino acids. CDR3 coding DNA: TGTGCCAGCAGACTACTAGGGACAGGGGCCTCACCCCTCCACTTT. Protein: CASRLLGTGASPLHF.

V gene TRBV6-5 combines with J gene TRBJ2-1; 9 positions match TRBD2. This CDR3 has 16 residues. The ends lost 2 bases at V and 8 bases at J; junction bases unmatched: 10. Germline CDR1 is MNHEY and CDR2 is SVGAGI. The chain's CDR3 is CASSYIGLAGRYEQFF. Here the CDR3 DNA reads TGTGCCAGCAGTTACATTGGGCTAGCGGGGAGGTATGAGCAGTTCTTC.

The gene calls are TRBV6-6 and TRBJ1-4; D may be TRBD1 (6 bases). CDR3 size: 15 residues. Germline V gene sequence: CDR1 MNHNY, CDR2 SVGAGI (reference sequence). Deletions cut 2 bases from V and 4 bases from J, with 11 bases between. The CDR3 region is CASSYGGAFNEKLFF. The CDR3 nucleotides read TGTGCCAGCAGTTACGGGGGGGCTTTTAATGAAAAACTGTTTTTT.

The rearrangement links TRBV25-1 to TRBJ2-5, with 9 bases lining up with TRBD2. CDR3 length: 13 residues. V was pared by 5 bases and J by 5 bases, with 3 bases of the junction left unmatched. Germline CDR1 is MGHDK and CDR2 is SYGVNS. CDR3: CASSRAGGETQYF. The CDR3 DNA is TGTGCCAGCAGTAGGGCGGGGGGGGAGACCCAGTACTTC.